This is a list of T cell receptor beta chains from one sample in a study of T cell clonotyping in hematopoietic cell transplantation. Sequencing used immunoSEQ multiplex PCR; TCRdb keeps in-frame clones, though not all of them. Here the sample spans just under 20,000 clones, roughly 80% being singletons. Sequencing was done on a sample of peripheral blood mononuclear cells. These receptors came from a man between 60 and 75 years old in good health. Some clones in this sample may be carry-over from other donors' samples. Each CDR3 is given with its conserved first and last residue. Each record gives: clone size, J gene, D gene, V gene, CDR3 DNA, CDR3 protein. The D gene is left open where the match is weak. Expanded clones are given a class, and other clones once, few, many or no size at all.

.	TRBJ2-3	TRBD1	TRBV2	TGTGCCAGCAGCTTACTACAGGGGGCAGATACGCAGTATTTT	CASSLLQGADTQYF
.	TRBJ1-6	TRBD1	TRBV6-5	TGTGCCAGCAGCCTGGGGACAGGCAATTCACCCCTCCACTTT	CASSLGTGNSPLHF
.	TRBJ2-7	TRBD2	TRBV2	TGTGCCAGCAGTGCCAGCGGGAACTCCTACGAGCAGTACTTC	CASSASGNSYEQYF
once	TRBJ2-5	.	TRBV5-1	TGCGCCAGCAGCTTGCAGATTGGGCGAAGGGAGACCCAGTACTTC	CASSLQIGRRETQYF
once	TRBJ1-2	TRBD1	TRBV4-3	TGCGCCAGCAGCCAAGGTGATAGACGACAGGGCAATGGCTACACCTTC	CASSQGDRRQGNGYTF
.	TRBJ1-3	.	TRBV5-4	TGTGCCAGCAGCCCGCTTGGGGCGGACTCTGGAAACACCATATATTTT	CASSPLGADSGNTIYF
once	TRBJ2-4	.	TRBV9	TGTGCCAGCAGCCCCAGCGGAGTGGCCAAAAACATTCAGTACTTC	CASSPSGVAKNIQYF
.	TRBJ1-1	.	TRBV6-1	TGTGCCAGCAGTGCGGGGGCTGGGGCTTTCTTT	CASSAGAGAFF
.	TRBJ2-7	TRBD2	TRBV5-6	TGTGCCAGCAGCTCATCAGGGCTAGCGGGAATTATCGACTTC	CASSSSGLAGIIDF
.	TRBJ2-1	TRBD1	TRBV7-9	TGTGCCAGCAGCCCGGGACAGGACGCACACAATGAGCAGTTCTTC	CASSPGQDAHNEQFF
.	TRBJ1-5	.	TRBV2	TGTGCCAGCAGTGAATCCTCCAGCAATCAGCCCCAGCATTTT	CASSESSSNQPQHF
.	TRBJ2-5	TRBD2	TRBV28	TGTGCCAGCACCTCGGGAGGGGGAGAGACCCAGTACTTC	CASTSGGGETQYF
.	TRBJ1-5	TRBD1	TRBV5-1	TGCGCCAGCAGCCTGGACAGGGGAGTAGGTCCCCAGCATTTT	CASSLDRGVGPQHF
few	TRBJ1-1	TRBD1	TRBV6-4	TGTGCCAGCCGACCGGGACAGGGGGTTTCTGAAGCTTTCTTT	CASRPGQGVSEAFF
few	TRBJ2-7	.	TRBV25-1	TGTGCCAGCAGCCCGCGTTCCTACGAGCAGTACTTC	CASSPRSYEQYF
once	TRBJ2-7	TRBD2	TRBV4-1	TGCGCCAGCAGCCAAGGGAGCGGGAGGTTCCGGCTCTACGAGCAGTACTTC	CASSQGSGRFRLYEQYF
.	TRBJ2-5	TRBD2	TRBV29-1	TGCAGCGTTGATTTTCTAGCGGGAGTAGAGACCCAGTACTTC	CSVDFLAGVETQYF
few	TRBJ1-5	.	TRBV16	TGTGCCAGCAGCCAATCCTCGGGGTACGGCAATCAGCCCCAGCATTTT	CASSQSSGYGNQPQHF
.	TRBJ1-2	.	TRBV14	TGTGCCAGCAGCCAAGATTTAGGGTACAATGGCTACACCTTC	CASSQDLGYNGYTF
.	TRBJ2-7	.	TRBV19	TGTGCCAGTAGTATGTTGGGGAGCTCCTACGGGCAGTACTTC	CASSMLGSSYGQYF
.	TRBJ1-4	.	TRBV4-2	TGTGCCAGCAGCCAACCGTCGGAACGGTTTTATAATGAAAAACTGTTTTTT	CASSQPSERFYNEKLFF
.	TRBJ2-5	.	TRBV11-2	TGTGCCAGCAGCTTGGAGCATCAAGAGACCCAGTACTTC	CASSLEHQETQYF
.	TRBJ2-1	TRBD1	TRBV2	TGTGCCAGCAGTGGGCAGGGACAGGACAATGAGCAGTTCTTC	CASSGQGQDNEQFF
.	TRBJ2-5	.	TRBV14	TGTGCCAGCAGCCGAGGCTGGACGGGCGGCCAAGAGACCCAGTACTTC	CASSRGWTGGQETQYF
.	TRBJ2-7	.	TRBV30	TGTGCCTGGTACGACCAGGGAGGCGGCTACGAGCAGTACTTC	CAWYDQGGGYEQYF
.	TRBJ2-7	.	TRBV7-6	TGTGCCAGCAGCTCCGGGAGCCCACGGTACGAGCAGTACTTC	CASSSGSPRYEQYF
.	TRBJ1-1	.	TRBV5-4	TGTGCCAGCAGGGGGGGCGGATATGAAGCTTTCTTT	CASRGGGYEAFF
.	TRBJ1-6	.	TRBV6-6	TGTGCCAGCAGGTCCGACAGGAAGAATTCACCCCTCCACTTT	CASRSDRKNSPLHF
.	TRBJ1-1	.	TRBV5-1	TGCGCCAGCAGCTTGTGGACGGGGGGATCTGAAGCTTTCTTT	CASSLWTGGSEAFF
few	TRBJ2-5	.	TRBV10-3	TGTGCCATCAGTGACGGATACCAAGAGACCCAGTACTTC	CAISDGYQETQYF
.	TRBJ1-4	.	TRBV6-5	TGTGCCAGCAGGGGTCTCGGAAAACTGTTTTTT	CASRGLGKLFF
.	TRBJ1-1	.	TRBV6-6	TGTGCCAGCCGGGGTGGGGTGGGCCTGAACACTGAAGCTTTCTTT	CASRGGVGLNTEAFF
.	TRBJ2-7	.	TRBV6-5	TGTGCCAGCAGTCGAGGAGGGGACGAGCAGTACTTC	CASSRGGDEQYF
.	TRBJ2-7	.	TRBV28	TGTGCCAGCAGTTTGCCTCACACGGACGAGCAGTACTTC	CASSLPHTDEQYF
.	TRBJ2-7	.	TRBV2	TGTGCCAGCAGAGATACAGGGTACGAGCAGTACTTC	CASRDTGYEQYF
.	TRBJ2-7	TRBD1	TRBV11-3	TGTGCCAGCAGCTCTAGGACAGGGATAGGCGAGCAGTACTTC	CASSSRTGIGEQYF
.	TRBJ2-7	.	TRBV10-3	TGTGCCATCAGCCCACAGGGAGACGAGCAGTACTTC	CAISPQGDEQYF
.	TRBJ1-6	TRBD1	TRBV5-1	TGCGCCAGCAGCTGGAGACAGGGCAGGAGCTCCTATAATTCACCCCTCCACTTT	CASSWRQGRSSYNSPLHF
.	TRBJ2-2	.	TRBV27	TGTGCCAGCAGTTTACGACTGGATCCCGGGGAGCTGTTTTTT	CASSLRLDPGELFF
.	TRBJ1-3	.	TRBV5-1	TGCGCCAGCAGCTTGGAAGGTCCCTCTGGAAACACCATATATTTT	CASSLEGPSGNTIYF
.	TRBJ2-1	.	TRBV29-1	TGCAGCGTTGAGTCCCCTACCTCCAATGAGCAGTTCTTC	CSVESPTSNEQFF
.	TRBJ2-5	.	TRBV2	TGTGCCAGCAGTGAGCCGGGAGAGCAAGAGACCCAGTACTTC	CASSEPGEQETQYF
.	TRBJ1-2	TRBD1	TRBV5-6	TGTGCCAGCAGCTTGACGGGACAGGCCTATGGCTACACCTTC	CASSLTGQAYGYTF
.	TRBJ2-3	.	TRBV4-1	TGCGCCAGCAGCCAAGATGGGACACGCACAGATACGCAGTATTTT	CASSQDGTRTDTQYF
.	TRBJ1-6	.	TRBV11-2	TGTGCCAGCAGCTTACTTCGGCAGTCTTATTCACCCCTCCACTTT	CASSLLRQSYSPLHF
.	TRBJ1-1	.	TRBV7-2	TGTGCCAGCAGCTTAATGACGGGGCGGGCTGAAGCTTTCTTT	CASSLMTGRAEAFF
.	TRBJ1-2	.	TRBV5-6	TGTGCCAGCAGCTTGGGCCTGGGACCCAATGTCGGCTATGGCTACACCTTC	CASSLGLGPNVGYGYTF
.	TRBJ1-2	.	TRBV11-3	TGTGCCAGCAGCTTGAGTTACAGTGGGAATGGCTACACCTTC	CASSLSYSGNGYTF
once	TRBJ1-1	.	TRBV5-4	TGTGCCAGCAGCTTGGCAGGAGCAAGCACTGAAGCTTTCTTT	CASSLAGASTEAFF
.	TRBJ2-7	TRBD2	TRBV29-1	TGCAGCGTTGTAGCGGGGGGTACGAACGAGCAGTACTTC	CSVVAGGTNEQYF
.	TRBJ2-7	.	TRBV6-1	TGTGCCAGCAGTGAAAACCAGCACGAGCAGTACTTC	CASSENQHEQYF
.	TRBJ2-7	.	TRBV28	TGTGCCAGCAGTCCCCCCCACCCGTACTTC	CASSPPHPYF
.	TRBJ2-3	.	TRBV6-5	TGTGCCAGCAGTCCCATCGTGGGTGCGGCAACGCAGTATTTT	CASSPIVGAATQYF
.	TRBJ2-7	.	TRBV29-1	TGCAGCGTCGTTCTATACGAGCAGTACTTC	CSVVLYEQYF
.	TRBJ2-7	.	TRBV7-2	TGTGCCAGCAGCTCCCGCGCAGGGTCCTACGAGCAGTACTTC	CASSSRAGSYEQYF
.	TRBJ1-1	.	TRBV4-3	TGCGCCAGCAGCCAAGCAGGGAACACTGAAGCTTTCTTT	CASSQAGNTEAFF